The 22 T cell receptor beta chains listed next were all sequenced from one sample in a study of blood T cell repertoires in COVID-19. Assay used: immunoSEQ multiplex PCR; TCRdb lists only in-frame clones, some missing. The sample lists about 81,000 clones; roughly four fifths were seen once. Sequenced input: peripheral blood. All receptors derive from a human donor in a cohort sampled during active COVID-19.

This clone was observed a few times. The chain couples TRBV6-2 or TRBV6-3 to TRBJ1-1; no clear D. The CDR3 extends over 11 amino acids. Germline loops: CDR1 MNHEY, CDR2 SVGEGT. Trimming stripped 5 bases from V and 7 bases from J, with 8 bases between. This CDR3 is CASSHRSEAFF. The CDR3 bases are TGTGCCAGCAGTCACCGGAGTGAAGCTTTCTTT.

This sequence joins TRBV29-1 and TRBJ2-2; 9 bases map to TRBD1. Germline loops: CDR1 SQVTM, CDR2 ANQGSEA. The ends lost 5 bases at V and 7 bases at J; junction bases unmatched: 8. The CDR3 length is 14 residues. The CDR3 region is CSVPDRGGVGELFF. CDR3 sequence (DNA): TGCAGCGTTCCGGACAGGGGAGGGGTCGGGGAGCTGTTTTTT.

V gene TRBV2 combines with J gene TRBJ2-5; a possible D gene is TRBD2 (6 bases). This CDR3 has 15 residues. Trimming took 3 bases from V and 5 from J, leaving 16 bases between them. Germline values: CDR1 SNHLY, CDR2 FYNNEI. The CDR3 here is CASSEDGRAGETQYF. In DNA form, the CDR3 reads TGTGCCAGCAGTGAGGATGGGCGGGCGGGGGAGACCCAGTACTTC.

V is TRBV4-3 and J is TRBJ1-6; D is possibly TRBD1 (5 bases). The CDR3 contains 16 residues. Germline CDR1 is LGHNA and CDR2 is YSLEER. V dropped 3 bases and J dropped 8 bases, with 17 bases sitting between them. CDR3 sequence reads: CASSQVFPGGDSPLHF. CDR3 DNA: TGCGCCAGCAGCCAGGTTTTTCCGGGGGGAGATTCACCCCTCCACTTT.

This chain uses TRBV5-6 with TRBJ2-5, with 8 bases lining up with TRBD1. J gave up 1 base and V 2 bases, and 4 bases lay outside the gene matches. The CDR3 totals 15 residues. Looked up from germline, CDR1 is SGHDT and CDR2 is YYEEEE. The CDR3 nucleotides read TGTGCCAGCAGCTTAACAGGGGGTGGCCAAGAGACCCAGTACTTC. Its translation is CASSLTGGGQETQYF.

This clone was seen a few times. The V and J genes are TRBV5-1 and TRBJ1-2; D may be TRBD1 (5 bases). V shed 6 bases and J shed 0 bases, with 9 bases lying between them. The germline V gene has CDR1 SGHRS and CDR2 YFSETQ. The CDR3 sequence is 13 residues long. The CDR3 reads CASNPGANYGYTF. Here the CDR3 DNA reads TGCGCCAGCAATCCGGGGGCTAACTATGGCTACACCTTC.

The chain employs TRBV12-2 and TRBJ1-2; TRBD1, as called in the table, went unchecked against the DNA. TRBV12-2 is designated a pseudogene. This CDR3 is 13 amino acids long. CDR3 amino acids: CASRPRTGNGYTF. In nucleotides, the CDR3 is TGTGCAAGTCGCCCTAGGACAGGGAATGGCTACACCTTC.

CDR3 coding DNA: TGTGCCAGCAGTGAACTGGGCAGCTATGGCTACACCTTC. Translation: CASSELGSYGYTF. The J gene is TRBJ1-2, the V gene TRBV6-1; D is undetermined. The CDR3 consists of 13 residues. Between the trimmed V and J ends, which lost 2 bases and 4 bases, there was a span of 8 bases. Germline V gene sequence: CDR1 MNHNS, CDR2 SASEGT.

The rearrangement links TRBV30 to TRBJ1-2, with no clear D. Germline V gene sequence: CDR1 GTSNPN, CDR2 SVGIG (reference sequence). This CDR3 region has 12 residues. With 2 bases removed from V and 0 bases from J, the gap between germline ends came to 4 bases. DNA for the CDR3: TGTGCCTGGAGTCCAACTAACTATGGCTACACCTTC. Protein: CAWSPTNYGYTF.

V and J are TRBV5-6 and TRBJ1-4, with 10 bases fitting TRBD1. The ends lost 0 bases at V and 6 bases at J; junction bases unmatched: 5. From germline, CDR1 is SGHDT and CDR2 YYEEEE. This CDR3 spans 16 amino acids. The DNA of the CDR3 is TGTGCCAGCAGCTTGGTGTCGACAGGGGGCTATGAAAAACTGTTTTTT. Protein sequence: CASSLVSTGGYEKLFF.

Written as DNA, the CDR3 is TGTGCCAGCAGCTTAGCGGGGGGGCCCTACGAGCAGTACTTC. This gives the protein CASSLAGGPYEQYF. This sequence joins TRBV11-1 and TRBJ2-7; D is possibly TRBD2 (7 bases). This CDR3 comprises 14 residues. CDR1 is SGHAT, CDR2 FQDESV, per germline (reference sequence). Trimming shortened V by 0 bases and J by 2 bases, and 8 bases separated the two germline ends. The entire variable domain, with the rest obtained from reference TRBV11-1 and TRBJ2-7, is as follows: EAEVAQSPRYKITEKSQAVAFWCDPISGHATLYWYRQILGQGPELLVQFQDESVVDDSQLPKDRFSAERLKGVDSTLKIQPAELGDSAMYLCASSLAGGPYEQYFGPGTRLTVT.

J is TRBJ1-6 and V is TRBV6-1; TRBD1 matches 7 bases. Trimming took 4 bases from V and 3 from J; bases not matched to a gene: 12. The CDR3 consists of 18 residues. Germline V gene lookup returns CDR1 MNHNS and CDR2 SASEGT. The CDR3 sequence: CASSGTGQLTLYNSPLHF. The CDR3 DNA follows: TGTGCCAGCAGTGGCACGGGACAGCTGACCCTCTATAATTCACCCCTCCACTTT.

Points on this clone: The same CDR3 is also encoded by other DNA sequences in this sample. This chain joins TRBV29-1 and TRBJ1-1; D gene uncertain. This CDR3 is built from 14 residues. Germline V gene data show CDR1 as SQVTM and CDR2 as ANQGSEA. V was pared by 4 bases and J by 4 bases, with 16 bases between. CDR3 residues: CSVAQAGGRTEAFF. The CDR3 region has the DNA TGCAGCGTTGCTCAGGCCGGAGGGCGCACTGAAGCTTTCTTT.

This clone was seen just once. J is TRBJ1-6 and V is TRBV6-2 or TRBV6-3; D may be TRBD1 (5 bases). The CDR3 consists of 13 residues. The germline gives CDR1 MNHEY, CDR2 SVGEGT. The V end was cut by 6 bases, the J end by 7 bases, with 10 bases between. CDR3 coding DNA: TGTGCCAGCAGGTACCAGGGAAATTCACCCCTCCACTTT. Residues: CASRYQGNSPLHF.

CDR3 sequence reads: CASSMATGAEEQYF. CDR3 nucleotide sequence: TGTGCCAGTAGTATGGCCACAGGGGCAGAGGAGCAGTACTTC. The rearrangement links TRBV19 to TRBJ2-7; 7 bases map to TRBD1. The CDR3 extends over 14 amino acids. Germline CDR1 reads LNHDA; CDR2 reads SQIVND (reference sequence). The V gene end was trimmed by 3 bases and the J gene end by 7 bases; junction bases not matched to a gene: 9.

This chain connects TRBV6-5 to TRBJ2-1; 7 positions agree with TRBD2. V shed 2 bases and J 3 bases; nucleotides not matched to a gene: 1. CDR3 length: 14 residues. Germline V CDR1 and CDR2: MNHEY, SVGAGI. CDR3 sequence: CASSYAGDYNEQFF. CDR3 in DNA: TGTGCCAGCAGTTACGCGGGGGACTACAATGAGCAGTTCTTC.

The CDR3: CASSYSGGAGQPQHF. The CDR3 DNA is TGTGCCAGCAGTTACTCTGGGGGCGCGGGTCAGCCCCAGCATTTT. This chain links TRBV6-5 with TRBJ1-5; D may be TRBD1 (6 bases). CDR3 size: 15 residues. Germline V lookup: CDR1 MNHEY, CDR2 SVGAGI. The V gene lost 0 bases and the J gene lost 6 bases, with 12 bases spanning the gap.

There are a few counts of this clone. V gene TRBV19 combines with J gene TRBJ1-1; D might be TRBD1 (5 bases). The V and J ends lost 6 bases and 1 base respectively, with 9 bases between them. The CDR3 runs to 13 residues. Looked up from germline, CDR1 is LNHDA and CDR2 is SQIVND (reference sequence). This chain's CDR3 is CASSFDRNTEAFF. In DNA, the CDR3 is TGTGCCAGTAGCTTTGACAGGAACACTGAAGCTTTCTTT.

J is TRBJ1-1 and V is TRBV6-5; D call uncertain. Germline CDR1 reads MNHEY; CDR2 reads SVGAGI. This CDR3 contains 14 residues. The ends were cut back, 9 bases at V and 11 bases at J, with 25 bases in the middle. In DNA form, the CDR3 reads TGTGCCAGTGTCAAGATCCAGGAACAGAGTAGGGCTTTCTTT. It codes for CASVKIQEQSRAFF.

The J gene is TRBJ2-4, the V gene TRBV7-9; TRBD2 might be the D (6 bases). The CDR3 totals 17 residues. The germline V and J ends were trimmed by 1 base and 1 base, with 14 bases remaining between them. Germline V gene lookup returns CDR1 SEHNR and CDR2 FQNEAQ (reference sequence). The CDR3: CASSLVLAAGAKNIQYF. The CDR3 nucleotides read TGTGCCAGCAGCTTAGTTTTGGCGGCGGGGGCCAAAAACATTCAGTACTTC.

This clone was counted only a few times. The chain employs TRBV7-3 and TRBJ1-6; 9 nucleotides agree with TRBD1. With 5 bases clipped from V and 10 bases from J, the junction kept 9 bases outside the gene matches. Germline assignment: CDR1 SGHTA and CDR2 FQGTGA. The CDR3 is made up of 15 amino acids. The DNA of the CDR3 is TGTGCCAGCAGCAATACTCCGGGACAGGGATCACCCCTCCACTTT. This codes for CASSNTPGQGSPLHF. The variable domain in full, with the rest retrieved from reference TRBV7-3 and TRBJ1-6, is GAGVSQTPSNKVTEKGKYVELRCDPISGHTALYWYRQSLGQGPEFLIYFQGTGAADDSGLPNDRFFAVRPEGSVSTLKIQRTERGDSAVYLCASSNTPGQGSPLHFGNGTRLTVT.

The CDR3 DNA reads TGTGCCAGCAGTGCAGGGGCTAACTATGGCTACACCTTC. Residues: CASSAGANYGYTF. The rearrangement joins TRBV2 to TRBJ1-2; D is perhaps TRBD1 (6 bases). The CDR3 covers 13 residues. Trimming pared 4 bases from V and 0 bases from J, leaving 6 bases between. Per the germline V gene, CDR1 is SNHLY and CDR2 is FYNNEI.